This T cell receptor beta chain was sequenced during a study of control samples from healthy donors and cancer patients. Only in-frame clones appear in the TCRdb table, and some are missing; sequencing was by immunoSEQ multiplex PCR. Here the sample spans over 65,000 clones, roughly nine tenths being singletons. This sequence originates from a woman between 50 and 59 years old with colorectal cancer. The specimen sequenced was PBMCs.

CDR3 in DNA: TGCGCCAGCAGCTTGGGACAGGGAAGTTCCGGGGAGCTGTTTTTT. It yields the protein CASSLGQGSSGELFF. The rearrangement uses TRBV5-1 and TRBJ2-2; 7 nucleotides match TRBD1. Germline V gene sequence: CDR1 SGHRS, CDR2 YFSETQ. Trimming took 0 bases from V and 6 from J; bases not matched to a gene: 5. The CDR3 spans 15 residues.